This T cell receptor beta chain was found in a study of blood T cells in healthy people across ages. Many counts were recorded for this clonotype. Using a J-beta primer mix together with a sample-barcoded 5' primer, a second PCR was run for about 7 to 12 cycles. TCRdb re-derived calls from the 5' RACE reads in MiXCR, one entry per CDR3 protein. The sample lists approximately 960,000 distinct CDR3 sequences; almost 30% were seen once. V gave up 2 bases and J gave up 3 bases, with 20 bases separating them. This CDR3 region has 16 residues. In germline, CDR1 is DFQATT, CDR2 SNEGSKA (reference sequence). The same specimen was also included in a second study, on T cells of mothers and their children. That work contributes: Donation involved three healthy Caucasian mothers and the six children that they had.

The chain couples TRBV20-1 to TRBJ2-7, with D perhaps assigned TRBD1 or TRBD2 (5 bases each). Sequenced: blood. This TCR was recovered from a woman in her forties in good health. CDR3 protein: CSARNRDPTTLYEQYF. Written as DNA, the CDR3 is TGCAGTGCTAGAAACCGGGACCCCACCACCCTCTACGAGCAGTACTTC.